This TCR beta chain was identified during a study of identical twins. Overall study results and limits: Twin-shared out-of-frame alpha sequences showed excess low generation probability. Models underestimated how often monozygotic twins shared out-of-frame TCR alpha.

Unique molecular identifiers were present on the cDNA, and a universal primer site came from template switching. A single record per CDR3 protein comes from TCRdb applying MiXCR to the 5' RACE reads. Among 700,000 or so distinct CDR3 sequences, around 8.6% were seen once, and the ten largest hold roughly 0.9%. The V segment lost 1 base and the J segment 5 bases; nucleotides outside the gene matches: 4. The CDR3 has 14 amino acids. Germline V lookup: CDR1 MNHEY, CDR2 SMNVEV (reference sequence). Everyone who donated was a healthy Caucasian. The table lists this clonotype with a few counts. What it binds is not known. These data also formed part of another study, on yellow fever vaccine responses in identical twins.

This clonotype originated in a woman under 30 in good health. Sequencing was performed on PBMCs. V and J are TRBV27 and TRBJ1-1; 7 bases are a match to TRBD1. The CDR3 region is CASSLWDSSTEAFF. The CDR3 nucleotides read TGTGCCAGCAGTTTATGGGACAGTAGTACTGAAGCTTTCTTT.